The 25 T cell receptor beta chains listed next were all sequenced from one sample in a study of tumor-infiltrating lymphocytes in localized non-small cell lung cancer. The table came from immunoSEQ multiplex PCR; TCRdb's copy has only in-frame clones and leaves some out. The data contain some 15,000 clones, roughly 69% of them singletons. The sequencing sample was made of lung tumor tissue. These receptors originate from a human donor with non-small cell lung cancer.

The chain joins TRBV30 to TRBJ1-2; 8 bases are a match to TRBD1. After removal of 2 bases from V and 2 bases from J, the junction contained 7 bases not matched to a gene. Germline assignment: CDR1 GTSNPN and CDR2 SVGIG (reference sequence). The CDR3 covers 15 residues. CDR3 in amino acids: CAWSPPRTGNYGYTF. The CDR3 bases are TGTGCCTGGAGTCCCCCGAGGACAGGGAACTATGGCTACACCTTC.

This clone was seen a few times. This CDR3 is CASGYEEGTIRDQKYF. The CDR3, as DNA: TGTGCCAGCGGATACGAGGAAGGGACCATCCGGGACCAGAAGTACTTC. The gene calls are TRBV28 and TRBJ2-7; D might be TRBD1 or TRBD2, each matching 5 bases. CDR3 size: 16 residues. Trimming took off 8 bases at V and 11 bases at J, with 31 bases between the two ends. The germline CDR1 and CDR2 sequences are MDHEN and SYDVKM.

CDR3 coding DNA: TGTGCCAGCTCCTTCGGACAGGGGGACGAGCAGTACTTC. The encoded protein is CASSFGQGDEQYF. The chain carries TRBV18 and TRBJ2-7, with 10 bases matching TRBD1. CDR3 size: 13 residues. CDR1 KGHSH and CDR2 LQKENI come from the germline V gene. With 6 bases clipped from V and 5 bases from J, the junction kept 4 bases outside the gene matches.

The genes are TRBV7-2 and TRBJ1-4; perhaps TRBD1 as D (5 bases). The CDR3 totals 15 residues. CDR1 SGHTA and CDR2 FQGNSA come from the germline V gene. V lost 5 bases and J 4 bases, leaving 14 bases between the germline ends. CDR3 nucleotide sequence: TGTGCCAGCAGCCGGGACTGGGGCTTTAATGAAAAACTGTTTTTT. Its translation is CASSRDWGFNEKLFF.

The chain joins TRBV5-5 to TRBJ2-2, with TRBD1 matching 8 bases. V dropped 4 bases and J dropped 6; count of bases not matched to a gene: 2. The CDR3 totals 13 residues. CDR1 is SGHKS, CDR2 YYEKEE, per germline (reference sequence). Here the CDR3 reads CASSMGQAGELFF. CDR3 DNA: TGTGCCAGCAGCATGGGACAGGCCGGGGAGCTGTTTTTT.

This clone was counted only a few times. This sequence joins TRBV25-1 and TRBJ2-7; 11 bases map to TRBD1. V lost 7 bases to trimming and J lost 6 bases; unmatched junction nucleotides: 5. CDR1 and CDR2 (germline): MGHDK, SYGVNS. CDR3 size: 13 residues. The DNA of the CDR3 is TGTGCCAGCATCGGACAGGGGGCGGTCGAGCAGTACTTC. Protein product: CASIGQGAVEQYF.

The chain links TRBV7-9 to TRBJ2-2; 16 bases are shared with TRBD2. The CDR3 covers 19 residues. The germline gives CDR1 SEHNR, CDR2 FQNEAQ (reference sequence). V shed 4 bases, J shed 4 bases, and the junction held 9 bases outside the gene matches. DNA for the CDR3: TGTGCCAGCAGCTCTCCGGGACTAGCGGGAGGGTCGGGCACCGGGGAGCTGTTTTTT. This sequence encodes CASSSPGLAGGSGTGELFF.

The chain links TRBV29-1 to TRBJ2-7; TRBD2 aligns across 7 bases. The CDR3 is 13 residues long. Per germline, CDR1 SQVTM and CDR2 ANQGSEA. V shed 6 bases and J 6 bases; nucleotides not matched to a gene: 11. CDR3 region: CSVIAGRSTEQYF. CDR3 bases: TGCAGCGTGATAGCGGGCAGAAGTACCGAGCAGTACTTC.

This clone turned up a few times. The CDR3 DNA reads as TGTGCCAGCGGACAGGGGGCCATGAACACCGGGGAGCTGTTTTTT. This translates into CASGQGAMNTGELFF. The V call is TRBV18, the J call TRBJ2-2, with 11 bases that match TRBD1. V lost 8 bases to trimming and J lost 1 base; unmatched junction nucleotides: 3. CDR3 length equals 15 residues. Germline assignment: CDR1 KGHSH and CDR2 LQKENI.

The chain has TRBV2 and TRBJ2-1; possibly TRBD1 or TRBD2 for D (6 bases each). V was pared by 2 bases and J by 4 bases, with 15 bases between. The germline V gene encodes CDR1 SNHLY and CDR2 FYNNEI. The CDR3 is made up of 16 amino acids. The chain's CDR3 is CASSESAEGVYNEQFF. DNA of the CDR3: TGTGCCAGCAGTGAATCAGCGGAGGGGGTTTACAATGAGCAGTTCTTC. The whole variable domain, remainder taken from reference TRBV2 and TRBJ2-1, is EPEVTQTPSHQVTQMGQEVILRCVPISNHLYFYWYRQILGQKVEFLVSFYNNEISEKSEIFDDQFSVERPDGSNFTLKIRSTKLEDSAMYFCASSESAEGVYNEQFFGPGTRLTVL.

The rearrangement links TRBV5-6 to TRBJ1-5; D gene uncertain. The V end lost 2 bases, the J end lost 3 bases, and 3 bases lay between the germline ends. CDR1 SGHDT and CDR2 YYEEEE come from the germline V gene. The CDR3 has 12 amino acids. DNA of the CDR3: TGTGCCAGCAGCTTTTACAATCAGCCCCAGCATTTT. Its translation is CASSFYNQPQHF.

V is TRBV11-1 and J is TRBJ2-2; D tentatively fits TRBD1 or TRBD2 (5 bases each). V shed 2 bases and J shed 4 bases, with 11 bases lying between them. The germline V gene encodes CDR1 SGHAT and CDR2 FQDESV (reference sequence). CDR3 length equals 15 residues. The CDR3 sequence: CASSLPRDATGELFF. The CDR3 DNA reads TGTGCCAGCAGCTTACCCCGGGACGCCACCGGGGAGCTGTTTTTT.

This clone was recorded once. The V call is TRBV30, the J call TRBJ1-2, with D perhaps matching TRBD1 (6 bases). Germline CDR1 GTSNPN, CDR2 SVGIG (reference sequence). The CDR3 length is 13 residues. V was clipped by 3 bases and J by 6 bases, with 14 bases between them. CDR3 bases: TGTGCCTGGAGCCTAGGGGCAGGGGATGGCTACACCTTC. Translated, it gives CAWSLGAGDGYTF.

This chain connects TRBV9 to TRBJ2-5; 7 bases fit TRBD1. With 4 bases clipped from V and 2 bases from J, the junction kept 5 bases outside the gene matches. Germline lookup yields CDR1 SGDLS and CDR2 YYNGEE. The CDR3 covers 14 residues. In DNA form, the CDR3 reads TGTGCCAGCAGCCCCCGGACAGGTCAAGAGACCCAGTACTTC. It encodes CASSPRTGQETQYF.

This clone counts as large. The rearrangement joins TRBV7-9 to TRBJ2-1; no definite D call. The V end lost 3 bases, the J end lost 10 bases, and 7 bases lay between the germline ends. CDR1 SEHNR and CDR2 FQNEAQ come from the germline V gene (reference sequence). This CDR3 spans 11 amino acids. CDR3 nucleotides: TGTGCCAGCAGCTTTCCCGGAGAGCAGTTCTTC. This encodes CASSFPGEQFF.

The V gene is TRBV7-8, the J gene TRBJ2-1; TRBD2 agrees at 10 bases. Germline V lookup: CDR1 SGHVS, CDR2 FQNEAQ. V shed 5 bases, J shed 8 bases, and the junction held 9 bases outside the gene matches. The CDR3 totals 15 residues. CDR3 amino acids: CASSLGLASSDEQFF. CDR3 DNA sequence: TGTGCCAGCAGCCTGGGACTAGCGTCGAGTGATGAGCAGTTCTTC.

This clone is labeled as medium-sized. The genes are TRBV9 and TRBJ1-2; TRBD1 aligns across 8 bases. The ends lost 2 bases at V and 3 bases at J; junction bases unmatched: 3. The CDR3 length is 14 residues. The germline V gene encodes CDR1 SGDLS and CDR2 YYNGEE. CDR3 bases: TGTGCCAGCAGCGTCCAGGGGGCGGACTATGGCTACACCTTC. Protein sequence: CASSVQGADYGYTF.

The genes are TRBV30 and TRBJ2-5; D may match TRBD1 or TRBD2 (6 bases each). This CDR3 contains 16 residues. The V end was cut by 5 bases, the J end by 4 bases, with 23 bases between. Germline values: CDR1 GTSNPN, CDR2 SVGIG (reference sequence). CDR3 bases: TGTGCCTGGGGGGGGCTAGACGGGAGAAGGGGAGAGACCCAGTACTTC. This gives the protein CAWGGLDGRRGETQYF.

The CDR3 loop reads CASSLVFYLAVGQKNTEAFF. The CDR3 region has the DNA TGTGCCAGCAGCTTAGTATTCTATCTAGCGGTGGGGCAGAAAAACACTGAAGCTTTCTTT. The chain combines TRBV11-3 with TRBJ1-1; a possible D gene is TRBD1 (5 bases). CDR1 is SGHNT, CDR2 YENEEA, per germline. This CDR3 has 20 residues. V lost 1 base and J 2 bases, leaving 26 bases between the germline ends.

The table lists this clone with a few counts. V and J are TRBV19 and TRBJ2-7, with 10 bases identical to TRBD1. The V segment lost 5 bases and the J segment 4 bases; nucleotides outside the gene matches: 11. Per the germline V gene, CDR1 is LNHDA and CDR2 is SQIVND (reference sequence). The CDR3 extends over 16 amino acids. The CDR3 loop is CASSPSGTGAGYEQYF. CDR3 DNA: TGTGCCAGTAGTCCTTCCGGGACAGGGGCGGGATACGAGCAGTACTTC.

This rearrangement joins TRBV5-1 to TRBJ1-3; D is unresolved. V gave up 5 bases and J gave up 4 bases, with 16 bases separating them. CDR1 is SGHRS and CDR2 is YFSETQ in the germline V gene. This CDR3 contains 15 residues. The CDR3 region is CASRHTEESGNTIYF. CDR3 sequence (DNA): TGCGCCAGCAGACACACCGAGGAATCCGGAAACACCATATATTTT. The full variable domain, with the rest looked up from reference TRBV5-1 and TRBJ1-3, is KAGVTQTPRYLIKTRGQQVTLSCSPISGHRSVSWYQQTPGQGLQFLFEYFSETQRNKGNFPGRFSGRQFSNSRSEMNVSTLELGDSALYLCASRHTEESGNTIYFGEGSWLTVV.

This clone was seen a few times. The chain links TRBV15 to TRBJ2-3; TRBD2 matches 7 bases. This CDR3 is built from 15 residues. V was clipped by 1 base and J by 3 bases; unmatched bases: 4. Germline lookup yields CDR1 LNHNV and CDR2 YYDKDF (reference sequence). Here the CDR3 reads CATSRGGGLTDTQYF. DNA of the CDR3: TGTGCCACCAGCAGAGGGGGGGGATTAACAGATACGCAGTATTTT.

This clone is medium-sized. V gene TRBV1 combines with J gene TRBJ2-7; whether TRBD2, the table's D call, matches the DNA was not checked. TRBV1 is a recognized pseudogene. This CDR3 has 13 amino acids. This chain's CDR3 is CTSSRRSSYEQYF. Written as DNA, the CDR3 is TGCACCAGCAGCCGACGGAGCTCCTACGAGCAGTACTTC.

This rearrangement joins TRBV7-9 to TRBJ2-7, with D tentatively TRBD2 (6 bases). The germline CDR1 and CDR2 sequences are SEHNR and FQNEAQ (reference sequence). Trimming removed 3 bases from V and 6 bases from J, with 12 bases in between. The CDR3 length is 13 residues. In DNA, the CDR3 is TGTGCCAGCAGCTTCGGGGGAAGGGGCGAGCAGTACTTC. It codes for CASSFGGRGEQYF.

J is TRBJ2-7 and V is TRBV7-8; tentatively, D is TRBD1 (6 bases). CDR3 length: 14 amino acids. In germline, CDR1 is SGHVS, CDR2 FQNEAQ. Trimming removed 4 bases from V and 3 bases from J, with 13 bases in between. CDR3 sequence: CASSSGAPLYEQYF. The CDR3 DNA sequence: TGTGCCAGCAGCTCAGGGGCTCCCCTCTACGAGCAGTACTTC. Full variable domain (outside the CDR3, taken from reference TRBV7-8 and TRBJ2-7): GAGVSQSPRYKVAKRGQDVALRCDPISGHVSLFWYQQALGQGPEFLTYFQNEAQLDKSGLPSDRFFAERPEGSVSTLKIQRTQQEDSAVYLCASSSGAPLYEQYFGPGTRLTVT.